Listed below are T cell receptor beta chains from one sample, sequenced in a study of blood T cells in healthy people across ages. TCRdb reanalysed the 5' RACE reads using MiXCR and keeps one entry per CDR3 protein. The data hold about 1 million distinct CDR3 sequences, with less than 50% observed a single time. Sequenced input: blood. These receptors were taken from a woman between 55 and 75 years old in good health. CDR3s include the opening cysteine and the closing phenylalanine or tryptophan. A D gene is named only where the DNA matches it firmly. Not every row has a clone size; where given, it reads once, few, many or a size class.

clone size: -; J gene: TRBJ1-2; D gene: -; CDR3 length: 14; V gene: TRBV25-1; CDR3 DNA: TGTGCCAGCAGTGAAGCTATACACCTCTATGGCTACACCTTC; CDR3 protein: CASSEAIHLYGYTF
clone size: -; J gene: TRBJ2-7; D gene: -; CDR3 length: 14; V gene: TRBV7-9; CDR3 DNA: TGTGCCAGCAGCGCCGACAGAAGCCCCTACGAGCAGTACTTC; CDR3 protein: CASSADRSPYEQYF
clone size: -; J gene: TRBJ2-7; D gene: TRBD2; CDR3 length: 15; V gene: TRBV6-2/TRBV6-3; CDR3 DNA: TGTGCCAGCAGTCCCAGACTAGCGGGAGGCCACGAGCAGTACTTC; CDR3 protein: CASSPRLAGGHEQYF
clone size: -; J gene: TRBJ2-3; D gene: -; CDR3 length: 14; V gene: TRBV9; CDR3 DNA: TGTGCCAGCAGCGTGGGCCCCGAGGGAGATACGCAGTATTTT; CDR3 protein: CASSVGPEGDTQYF
clone size: -; J gene: TRBJ2-7; D gene: TRBD1; CDR3 length: 14; V gene: TRBV28; CDR3 DNA: TGTGCCAGCAGTGTGAGACAGGGCAACTACGAGCAGTACTTC; CDR3 protein: CASSVRQGNYEQYF
clone size: few; J gene: TRBJ1-1; D gene: -; CDR3 length: 13; V gene: TRBV7-9; CDR3 DNA: TGTGCCAGCAGCCCCGCCGGGGGAACTGAAGCTTTCTTT; CDR3 protein: CASSPAGGTEAFF
clone size: -; J gene: TRBJ1-5; D gene: TRBD1; CDR3 length: 16; V gene: TRBV10-2; CDR3 DNA: TGCGCCAGCCTCCCCACCGGGACAGGGATCAATCAGCCCCAGCATTTT; CDR3 protein: CASLPTGTGINQPQHF
clone size: many; J gene: TRBJ2-5; D gene: TRBD1; CDR3 length: 12; V gene: TRBV29-1; CDR3 DNA: TGCAGCGTTGGGGCAGGGGGAGAGACCCAGTACTTC; CDR3 protein: CSVGAGGETQYF
clone size: -; J gene: TRBJ1-1; D gene: -; CDR3 length: 14; V gene: TRBV2; CDR3 DNA: TGTGCCAGCAGCCCTCGTGAGGGGGACACTGAAGCTTTCTTT; CDR3 protein: CASSPREGDTEAFF
clone size: few; J gene: TRBJ2-5; D gene: -; CDR3 length: 14; V gene: TRBV2; CDR3 DNA: TGTGCCAGCATAGTGGGCAGGACCGTGGAGACCCAGTACTTC; CDR3 protein: CASIVGRTVETQYF
clone size: few; J gene: TRBJ2-4; D gene: -; CDR3 length: 14; V gene: TRBV7-2; CDR3 DNA: TGTGCCAGCAGCTTCGTGGGGGGTTGGGACATTCAGTACTTC; CDR3 protein: CASSFVGGWDIQYF